Below are 23 T cell receptor beta chains sequenced from a single sample in a study of blood T cell repertoires in COVID-19. Libraries were prepared by immunoSEQ multiplex PCR; TCRdb keeps only in-frame clonotypes and omits some of them. The profile covers just over 90,000 clones, with less than 90% appearing a single time and 18% taken by the ten largest. Sequencing was performed on peripheral blood. These receptor sequences come from a woman older than 75 with acute or convalescent COVID-19.

In this sample, this clone turned up once. This sequence joins TRBV19 and TRBJ1-2; D not resolved. There are 13 residues in the CDR3. The V gene lost 3 bases and the J gene lost 4 bases, with 9 bases spanning the gap. Germline values: CDR1 LNHDA, CDR2 SQIVND (reference sequence). In nucleotides, the CDR3 is TGTGCCAGTAGTATGGAGGGCTTCTATGGCTACACCTTC. Amino acid sequence: CASSMEGFYGYTF.

This chain connects TRBV19 to TRBJ2-5; 11 bases line up with TRBD2. V shed 7 bases and J 7 bases; nucleotides not matched to a gene: 8. This CDR3 is built from 14 residues. CDR1 LNHDA and CDR2 SQIVND come from the germline V gene (reference sequence). The CDR3 coding sequence is TGTGCCAGTACCCTGACTAGCGGGGCCTCGACCCAGTACTTC. Translation gives CASTLTSGASTQYF.

Notes on this clone: Other DNA sequences in the sample encode the same CDR3. V and J are TRBV12-3 or TRBV12-4 and TRBJ1-1; D is uncertain. V was pared by 5 bases and J by 3 bases, with 10 bases between. There are 13 residues in the CDR3. The DNA of the CDR3 is TGTGCCAGCAGTCTAGGACTGTACACTGAAGCTTTCTTT. Encoded protein: CASSLGLYTEAFF.

V and J are TRBV2 and TRBJ2-7; 10 nucleotides align to TRBD1. CDR3 length: 18 residues. Germline V gives CDR1 SNHLY, CDR2 FYNNEI. V lost 8 bases and J lost 1; bases outside the gene matches: 17. The CDR3 DNA reads as TGTGCCAGCCCCCCGAGCCCACCGGGACAGGGGAGTTCCTACGAGCAGTACTTC. Translated, it gives CASPPSPPGQGSSYEQYF. The variable domain in full, with the rest retrieved from reference TRBV2 and TRBJ2-7, is EPEVTQTPSHQVTQMGQEVILRCVPISNHLYFYWYRQILGQKVEFLVSFYNNEISEKSEIFDDQFSVERPDGSNFTLKIRSTKLEDSAMYFCASPPSPPGQGSSYEQYFGPGTRLTVT.

The chain carries TRBV11-1 and TRBJ2-7; 8 positions agree with TRBD1. This CDR3 region has 17 residues. Trimming cost V 0 bases and J 7 bases; bases outside gene matches: 14. Germline values: CDR1 SGHAT, CDR2 FQDESV (reference sequence). CDR3 nucleotides: TGTGCCAGCAGCTTAGCCGGCCAGGGGGCGCGGAATGGGGAGCAGTACTTC. Translating it yields CASSLAGQGARNGEQYF.

In this sample, this clone turned up once. The chain recombines TRBV29-1 with TRBJ1-1, with D tentatively TRBD1 (6 bases). CDR1 SQVTM and CDR2 ANQGSEA come from the germline V gene. The CDR3 spans 12 residues. Trimming removed 4 bases at V and 4 bases at J, with 10 bases between. CDR3 sequence: CSVVQGLTEAFF. Written as DNA, the CDR3 is TGCAGCGTTGTTCAGGGGCTCACTGAAGCTTTCTTT.

The chain links TRBV6-5 to TRBJ1-1; 7 positions agree with TRBD1. The length of the CDR3 is 15 residues. Germline CDR1 is MNHEY and CDR2 is SVGAGI. V dropped 0 bases and J dropped 5; count of bases not matched to a gene: 6. The DNA for the CDR3 is TGTGCCAGCAGTTACTCCCTGACAGGGTGGACTGAAGCTTTCTTT. This codes for CASSYSLTGWTEAFF.

The V call is TRBV5-6, the J call TRBJ1-6; D unclear. The germline V gene has CDR1 SGHDT and CDR2 YYEEEE. The CDR3 covers 15 residues. Between the trimmed V and J ends, which lost 0 bases and 7 bases, there was a span of 11 bases. This CDR3 reads CASSLALEVNSPLHF. In DNA, the CDR3 is TGTGCCAGCAGCTTGGCCCTAGAAGTGAATTCACCCCTCCACTTT.

The V call is TRBV3-1 (or the pseudogene TRBV3-2), the J call TRBJ1-2; no clear D. Germline CDR1 is LGHDT and CDR2 is YNNKEL (reference sequence). CDR3 length: 15 amino acids. V lost 1 base, J lost 0 bases, and 9 bases lay in between. The CDR3 coding sequence is TGTGCCAGCAGCCAAGTGCTCGCAGCTAACTATGGCTACACCTTC. It encodes CASSQVLAANYGYTF.

This chain joins TRBV7-2 and TRBJ2-7; TRBD2 matches 11 bases. J gave up 4 bases and V 1 base, and 3 bases lay outside the gene matches. Per the germline V gene, CDR1 is SGHTA and CDR2 is FQGNSA. CDR3 size: 15 residues. CDR3 in DNA: TGTGCCAGCAGCTTAGACCTAGCGGGGGGATACGAGCAGTACTTC. Amino acid sequence: CASSLDLAGGYEQYF.

V is TRBV2 and J is TRBJ1-4; 8 bases agree with TRBD1. The J segment lost 7 bases and the V segment lost 6 bases, leaving 7 bases of the junction unmatched. This CDR3 contains 14 residues. From germline, CDR1 is SNHLY and CDR2 FYNNEI. CDR3 DNA: TGTGCCAGCAGGGCGGCAGGGGGCAGTGAAAAACTGTTTTTT. Translated, it gives CASRAAGGSEKLFF.

The chain uses TRBV3-1 (or the pseudogene TRBV3-2) and TRBJ1-1; 9 bases fit TRBD1. The length of the CDR3 is 16 residues. Germline CDR1 and CDR2: LGHDT and YNNKEL (reference sequence). With 1 base clipped from V and 7 bases from J, the junction kept 10 bases outside the gene matches. The CDR3 DNA sequence: TGTGCCAGCAGCCAAGGCGAGACAGGGGGAAAAGGTGAAGCTTTCTTT. Its protein is CASSQGETGGKGEAFF.

The chain joins TRBV5-8 to TRBJ2-3; possible D gene TRBD2, 5 bases. The germline V and J ends were trimmed by 0 bases and 4 bases, with 12 bases remaining between them. Germline V CDR1 and CDR2: SGHTS, YDEGEE. The length of the CDR3 is 15 residues. In DNA form, the CDR3 reads TGTGCCAGCAGCTTGGAGGCGCCGGGGTCAGATACGCAGTATTTT. It is translated as CASSLEAPGSDTQYF.

This rearrangement joins TRBV15 to TRBJ1-1; 8 nucleotides align to TRBD1. The germline V gene encodes CDR1 LNHNV and CDR2 YYDKDF (reference sequence). The CDR3 loop spans 17 amino acids. The junction had 7 bases not matched to a gene; V was cut back by 1 base and J by 0 bases. CDR3 amino acids: CATSRVTTGALNTEAFF. CDR3 sequence (DNA): TGTGCCACCAGCAGAGTCACGACAGGGGCTCTGAACACTGAAGCTTTCTTT.

The chain carries TRBV14 and TRBJ2-1; 7 bases agree with TRBD2. The V segment lost 4 bases and the J segment 10 bases; nucleotides outside the gene matches: 4. Germline CDR1 SGHDN, CDR2 FVKESK. The CDR3 extends over 12 amino acids. The CDR3 nucleotides read TGTGCCAGCAGCCTGGGGGGGATGGAGCAGTTCTTC. Its protein is CASSLGGMEQFF. Variable domain in full (rest from reference TRBV14 and TRBJ2-1): EAGVTQFPSHSVIEKGQTVTLRCDPISGHDNLYWYRRVMGKEIKFLLHFVKESKQDESGMPNNRFLAERTGGTYSTLKVQPAELEDSGVYFCASSLGGMEQFFGPGTRLTVL.

This CDR3 reads CASSRDRGTYEQYF. CDR3 DNA: TGCGCCAGCAGTCGGGACAGGGGGACGTACGAGCAGTACTTC. The chain employs TRBV5-1 and TRBJ2-7; TRBD1 matches 11 bases. V shed 5 bases and J 4 bases; nucleotides not matched to a gene: 5. The germline V gene encodes CDR1 SGHRS and CDR2 YFSETQ. This CDR3 region has 14 residues.

The J gene is TRBJ1-1, the V gene TRBV7-3, with 7 bases aligning to TRBD1. This CDR3 contains 14 residues. Per the germline V gene, CDR1 is SGHTA and CDR2 is FQGTGA. The trim removed 4 bases at V and 6 bases at J, leaving 8 bases unmatched. CDR3 sequence reads: CASSSTGNNAEAFF. The CDR3 DNA reads as TGTGCCAGCAGCTCGACAGGGAATAACGCTGAAGCTTTCTTT.

The V gene is TRBV18, the J gene TRBJ1-1; 7 bases match TRBD1. Germline V gene sequence: CDR1 KGHSH, CDR2 LQKENI. The CDR3 length is 14 residues. V lost 3 bases to trimming and J lost 4 bases; unmatched junction nucleotides: 5. CDR3 in DNA: TGTGCCAGCTCACCCGACGCAGGGGGCACTGAAGCTTTCTTT. As protein: CASSPDAGGTEAFF.

The chain joins TRBV19 to TRBJ2-7; 10 bases map to TRBD2. V lost 5 bases, J lost 1 base, and 5 bases stayed unmatched. Germline V gene sequence: CDR1 LNHDA, CDR2 SQIVND (reference sequence). This CDR3 comprises 15 residues. The CDR3 sequence: CASSPVAGGSYEQYF. Written as DNA, the CDR3 is TGTGCCAGTAGTCCAGTAGCGGGGGGATCCTACGAGCAGTACTTC.

The sample holds a few counts of this clone. The gene calls are TRBV7-9 and TRBJ1-1; the D gene is possibly TRBD1 (5 bases). The V and J ends lost 4 bases and 1 base respectively, with 13 bases between them. The CDR3 has 15 amino acids. The germline V gene has CDR1 SEHNR and CDR2 FQNEAQ (reference sequence). The CDR3 spells CASSSLWRGNTEAFF. CDR3 DNA sequence: TGTGCCAGCAGCTCCCTCTGGAGGGGGAACACTGAAGCTTTCTTT.

Comments on this clone: The same CDR3 also results from other DNA sequences found in this sample. V and J are TRBV5-1 and TRBJ1-2; 9 bases fit TRBD1. The CDR3 is made up of 14 amino acids. CDR1 and CDR2 from the germline V gene are SGHRS and YFSETQ. With V trimmed by 3 bases and J by 4 bases, 4 bases remained unmatched. Here the CDR3 DNA reads TGCGCCAGCAGCTCCGGGACAGGGCCCTATGGCTACACCTTC. It specifies CASSSGTGPYGYTF. The variable domain in full, completed from reference TRBV5-1 and TRBJ1-2, reads KAGVTQTPRYLIKTRGQQVTLSCSPISGHRSVSWYQQTPGQGLQFLFEYFSETQRNKGNFPGRFSGRQFSNSRSEMNVSTLELGDSALYLCASSSGTGPYGYTFGSGTRLTVV.

The CDR3 nucleotides read TGCGCCAGCAGCTCATGGCCAGGGGGTGGCGGCTACACCTTC. Protein: CASSSWPGGGGYTF. This sequence joins TRBV5-1 and TRBJ1-2; 7 positions agree with TRBD1. The V and J ends lost 3 bases and 8 bases, in that order; junction bases with no gene match: 10. The CDR3 is 14 amino acids. The V gene's germline CDR1 is SGHRS and CDR2 YFSETQ. Drawing the rest from reference TRBV5-1 and TRBJ1-2, the complete variable domain is KAGVTQTPRYLIKTRGQQVTLSCSPISGHRSVSWYQQTPGQGLQFLFEYFSETQRNKGNFPGRFSGRQFSNSRSEMNVSTLELGDSALYLCASSSWPGGGGYTFGSGTRLTVV.

The chain uses TRBV9 and TRBJ2-1; the D gene is possibly TRBD1 (6 bases). The CDR3 runs to 11 residues. Germline V gene sequence: CDR1 SGDLS, CDR2 YYNGEE. V was shortened by 2 bases and J by 9 bases, with 6 bases between the two germline ends. The CDR3 loop reads CASSVRGEQFF. The CDR3 DNA is TGTGCCAGCAGCGTCAGGGGTGAGCAGTTCTTC.